Reported below is one TCR beta chain. Its antigen is currently unknown. There are 15 residues in the CDR3. Looked up from germline, CDR1 is KGHDR and CDR2 is SFDVKD. The V and J ends lost 3 bases and 5 bases respectively, with 12 bases between them. These data come from a study of CD8+CD57+ T cells in acquired aplastic anemia. As for the study in general: Sorted CD4+ and CD8+ cells gave a mean 3.2 ug DNA, range about 0.19 to 27.4 ug. Researchers reported that healthy donors averaged about 11 million reads for CD4+ cells. Findings and caveats of the study: Overlapping CD8+ CDR3 repertoires of patients and controls contained nearly 30 shared sequences.

Researchers used genomic DNA as the template to profile TCR beta VDJ and CDR3. MiXCR, run by TCRdb on the reads, gives a single entry per CDR3 protein. The sample lists roughly 130,000 distinct CDR3 sequences, roughly 50% occurring once. This rearrangement joins TRBV24-1 to TRBJ2-2, with a weak D call TRBD2 (7 bases). Source material: sorted CD4+, CD8+, or CD8+CD57+ T cells (not recorded which) from PBMCs. The clonotype was recovered from a human donor in good health, serving as a control. The CDR3 loop is CATSDPGEGTGELFF. DNA for the CDR3: TGTGCCACCAGTGATCCAGGGGAGGGAACCGGGGAGCTGTTTTTT.